Detailed here is one TCR beta chain. Sequencing was performed with immunoSEQ multiplex PCR; in TCRdb, only in-frame clones are kept and a portion is missing. The table includes roughly 42,000 clones, about 91% detected once. These data originate in a study of T cell changes during pregnancy in multiple sclerosis. From germline, CDR1 is LGHNA and CDR2 YSLEER. Trimming took 6 bases from V and 4 from J; bases not matched to a gene: 18. This CDR3 is built from 20 residues. This sequence joins TRBV4-3 and TRBJ2-3; TRBD2 aligns across 14 bases. The sequence came from a female donor in good health, enrolled as a control in a pregnancy study. This material consisted of CD4+ T cells from peripheral blood mononuclear cells, taken in the second trimester of pregnancy. CDR3 sequence (DNA): TGCGCCAGCAGTCTCCGTCCCGGGACTAGCGGGAGCGTGCCGCCAGATACGCAGTATTTT. Translating gives CASSLRPGTSGSVPPDTQYF.